The 25 T cell receptor beta chains below were found in one sample sequenced in a study of blood T cell repertoires in COVID-19. Sequenced by immunoSEQ multiplex PCR; TCRdb stores in-frame clones only, minus some. The table records about 110,000 clones, around 64% of them present only once. Sequenced material: peripheral blood. These receptors were taken from a woman in her forties with acute or convalescent COVID-19.

The chain recombines TRBV11-3 with TRBJ1-1; 8 nucleotides line up with TRBD1. CDR1 SGHNT and CDR2 YENEEA come from the germline V gene. The junction had 9 bases not matched to a gene; V was cut back by 5 bases and J by 4 bases. This CDR3 has 15 residues. The CDR3 reads CASSVSHTGGTEAFF. CDR3 coding DNA: TGTGCCAGCAGCGTCTCGCACACAGGGGGCACTGAAGCTTTCTTT.

This clone was counted only a few times. The chain recombines TRBV11-2 with TRBJ1-2, with D tentatively TRBD1 (5 bases). CDR1 and CDR2 from the germline V gene are SGHAT and FQNNGV. The CDR3 length is 14 residues. The V gene lost 5 bases and the J gene lost 4 bases, with 14 bases spanning the gap. The CDR3 reads CASSTTGTPYGYTF. For the CDR3, the DNA is TGTGCCAGCAGCACCACAGGAACCCCCTATGGCTACACCTTC.

This clone has at least ten counts. The V gene is TRBV18, the J gene TRBJ2-7; 11 bases agree with TRBD1. After removal of 3 bases from V and 6 bases from J, the junction contained 7 bases not matched to a gene. The CDR3 is 15 residues long. Germline CDR1 reads KGHSH; CDR2 reads LQKENI. CDR3 protein: CASSPIHGTGGEQYF. The CDR3 nucleotides are TGTGCCAGCTCACCCATCCACGGGACAGGGGGCGAGCAGTACTTC.

The chain is built from TRBV6-4 and TRBJ2-1; possible D gene TRBD2, 6 bases. The CDR3 runs to 15 residues. Trimming shortened V by 4 bases and J by 1 base, and 11 bases separated the two germline ends. Germline V gene lookup returns CDR1 MRHNA and CDR2 SNTAGT. The CDR3 here is CASSGSEGSYNEQFF. CDR3 coding DNA: TGTGCCAGCAGTGGATCGGAGGGGTCCTACAATGAGCAGTTCTTC.

The rearrangement uses TRBV6-5 and TRBJ2-7, with D perhaps matching TRBD1 (6 bases). In germline, CDR1 is MNHEY, CDR2 SVGAGI. The CDR3 consists of 12 residues. V lost 6 bases to trimming and J lost 7 bases, with 13 bases between them. In nucleotides, the CDR3 is TGTGCCAGCAGCCCCGGTGGGACAGAGCAGTACTTC. Translated, it gives CASSPGGTEQYF.

In its sample, this clone was seen a few times. V usage is TRBV28 and J usage is TRBJ2-1; tentatively, D is TRBD1 (6 bases). Germline V gene lookup returns CDR1 MDHEN and CDR2 SYDVKM. V gave up 5 bases and J gave up 9 bases, with 11 bases separating them. The CDR3 is made up of 12 amino acids. The CDR3: CASSTGRSEQFF. In DNA form, the CDR3 reads TGTGCCAGCAGTACAGGGCGCAGTGAGCAGTTCTTC.

The chain recombines TRBV6-5 with TRBJ2-3; the match to TRBD1 covers 10 bases. CDR1 MNHEY and CDR2 SVGAGI come from the germline V gene. V shed 6 bases, J shed 1 base, and the junction held 4 bases outside the gene matches. The length of the CDR3 is 15 residues. The CDR3 loop is CASRDGTGGTDTQYF. The CDR3 coding sequence is TGTGCCAGCAGGGATGGGACAGGGGGCACAGATACGCAGTATTTT.

This chain links TRBV19 with TRBJ1-2; D is undetermined. The V end lost 3 bases, the J end lost 7 bases, and 21 bases lay between the germline ends. This CDR3 has 16 amino acids. Germline CDR1 LNHDA, CDR2 SQIVND (reference sequence). The CDR3 reads CASSILSAHFGSGYTF. DNA for the CDR3: TGTGCCAGTAGTATCTTAAGCGCCCATTTCGGGTCTGGCTACACCTTC.

The rearrangement uses TRBV5-8 and TRBJ1-4; D is uncertain. V was shortened by 1 base and J by 0 bases, with 4 bases between the two germline ends. Germline V gene data show CDR1 as SGHTS and CDR2 as YDEGEE. The CDR3 extends over 14 amino acids. The CDR3 region has the DNA TGTGCCAGCAGCTTGCGGGCAACTAATGAAAAACTGTTTTTT. This sequence encodes CASSLRATNEKLFF.

The CDR3 bases are TGTGCCAGCAGCATAGACCCGACAGGGAGCGGGACTGAAGCTTTCTTT. Its translation is CASSIDPTGSGTEAFF. This chain links TRBV5-4 with TRBJ1-1; 7 nucleotides match TRBD1. The CDR3 extends over 16 amino acids. From germline, CDR1 is SGHNT and CDR2 YYREEE (reference sequence). Trimming at V came to 4 bases and at J to 5 bases, leaving 14 bases not matched to a gene.

The rearrangement links TRBV5-6 to TRBJ1-2; 7 positions agree with TRBD1. Germline values: CDR1 SGHDT, CDR2 YYEEEE. This CDR3 has 14 amino acids. The J segment lost 2 bases and the V segment lost 3 bases, leaving 4 bases of the junction unmatched. CDR3 DNA: TGTGCCAGCAGCTGGAAGGGGGCGAACTATGGCTACACCTTC. Its protein product is CASSWKGANYGYTF.

This clone was observed a single time. This chain connects TRBV18 to TRBJ2-3; D is perhaps TRBD1 (6 bases). CDR1 is KGHSH, CDR2 LQKENI, per germline. The CDR3 has 16 amino acids. The V gene lost 0 bases and the J gene lost 0 bases, with 10 bases spanning the gap. Here the CDR3 reads CASSPPQGYSTDTQYF. CDR3 DNA: TGTGCCAGCTCACCACCTCAGGGGTATAGCACAGATACGCAGTATTTT. The full variable domain, completed using reference TRBV18 and TRBJ2-3, is NAGVMQNPRHLVRRRGQEARLRCSPMKGHSHVYWYRQLPEEGLKFMVYLQKENIIDESGMPKERFSAEFPKEGPSILRIQQVVRGDSAAYFCASSPPQGYSTDTQYFGPGTRLTVL.

The sample holds a few counts of this clone. The rearrangement links TRBV9 to TRBJ2-3; 12 bases fit TRBD2. The J segment lost 5 bases and the V segment lost 0 bases, leaving 4 bases of the junction unmatched. This CDR3 has 16 amino acids. CDR1 and CDR2 (germline): SGDLS, YYNGEE. Here the CDR3 reads CASSVGTSGVLDTQYF. DNA of the CDR3: TGTGCCAGCAGCGTAGGGACTAGCGGGGTCCTAGATACGCAGTATTTT.

A single count supports this clone. The V and J genes are TRBV3-1 (or the pseudogene TRBV3-2) and TRBJ1-1; D uncertain. Between the trimmed V and J ends, which lost 1 base and 0 bases, there was a span of 6 bases. The CDR3 extends over 14 amino acids. Germline loops: CDR1 LGHDT, CDR2 YNNKEL (reference sequence). CDR3 loop: CASSQGHMNTEAFF. DNA of the CDR3: TGTGCCAGCAGCCAAGGACACATGAACACTGAAGCTTTCTTT.

This chain joins TRBV2 and TRBJ1-5; D is undetermined. The CDR3 has 14 amino acids. V lost 1 base, J lost 7 bases, and 11 bases lay in between. Germline V CDR1 and CDR2: SNHLY, FYNNEI. The CDR3 coding sequence is TGTGCCAGCAGTGAAGGGGGAGGAAAGCAGCCCCAGCATTTT. Its protein product is CASSEGGGKQPQHF.

This rearrangement joins TRBV6-5 to TRBJ2-5, with D perhaps matching TRBD2 (5 bases). The CDR3 runs to 15 residues. V lost 0 bases to trimming and J lost 7 bases, with 15 bases between them. Germline CDR1 is MNHEY and CDR2 is SVGAGI. In nucleotides, the CDR3 is TGTGCCAGCAGTTACTCAGGCCGGGCAGAGGGGACCCAGTACTTC. Amino acids: CASSYSGRAEGTQYF.

The chain joins TRBV28 to TRBJ1-1; D unresolved. Trimming stripped 5 bases from V and 1 base from J, with 8 bases between. Germline CDR1 and CDR2: MDHEN and SYDVKM. The CDR3 extends over 13 amino acids. The CDR3, as DNA: TGTGCCAGCAGTCTTCCCTGGAACACTGAAGCTTTCTTT. Residues: CASSLPWNTEAFF.

V is TRBV5-1 and J is TRBJ2-5; 11 nucleotides agree with TRBD1. Germline values: CDR1 SGHRS, CDR2 YFSETQ. Trimming removed 3 bases from V and 5 bases from J; junction bases left unmatched: 12. The CDR3 has 17 amino acids. CDR3 DNA: TGCGCCAGCAGCTCCCTCTTCGCGGACAGGGGGCAGGAGACCCAGTACTTC. It is translated as CASSSLFADRGQETQYF.

This clone appeared once. This CDR3 is also generated by other DNA sequences in the sample. The chain uses TRBV5-1 and TRBJ2-7; 11 nucleotides agree with TRBD2. V lost 0 bases, J lost 3 bases, and 5 bases stayed unmatched. Germline CDR1 SGHRS, CDR2 YFSETQ. CDR3 length equals 16 residues. The CDR3 region has the DNA TGCGCCAGCAGCTTGGGCCCTAGCGGGGGGTTCTACGAGCAGTACTTC. This codes for CASSLGPSGGFYEQYF.

This chain connects TRBV6-6 to TRBJ1-2, with 9 nucleotides matching TRBD1. Germline V gene lookup returns CDR1 MNHNY and CDR2 SVGAGI (reference sequence). The V gene end was trimmed by 2 bases and the J gene end by 6 bases; junction bases not matched to a gene: 7. This CDR3 spans 15 amino acids. CDR3 amino acids: CASSYDPDRGHGYTF. The CDR3 coding sequence is TGTGCCAGCAGTTACGATCCGGACAGGGGCCATGGCTACACCTTC.

The chain combines TRBV2 with TRBJ2-3, with D perhaps TRBD1 (6 bases). Germline V gene data show CDR1 as SNHLY and CDR2 as FYNNEI. V lost 2 bases to trimming and J lost 10 bases, with 16 bases between them. The CDR3 extends over 14 amino acids. The CDR3 protein is CASSETSQGSAQYF. CDR3 coding DNA: TGTGCCAGCAGTGAAACCTCACAGGGCTCCGCGCAGTATTTT.

The chain carries TRBV6-1 and TRBJ1-2; TRBD1 matches at 8 bases. This CDR3 region has 14 residues. CDR1 is MNHNS, CDR2 SASEGT, per germline. V shed 3 bases and J 8 bases; nucleotides not matched to a gene: 8. The CDR3 DNA reads as TGTGCCAGCAGTGACCTAGGACAGGGTGGAGGCTACACCTTC. It is translated as CASSDLGQGGGYTF.

V usage is TRBV5-1 and J usage is TRBJ2-7, with TRBD1 matching 7 bases. The CDR3 consists of 14 residues. The germline gives CDR1 SGHRS, CDR2 YFSETQ. V gave up 1 base and J gave up 2 bases; unmatched junction bases: 3. CDR3 sequence (DNA): TGCGCCAGCAGCTTGAACAGGGGCCCCTACGAGCAGTACTTC. It codes for CASSLNRGPYEQYF. The whole variable domain, filled in from reference TRBV5-1 and TRBJ2-7, reads KAGVTQTPRYLIKTRGQQVTLSCSPISGHRSVSWYQQTPGQGLQFLFEYFSETQRNKGNFPGRFSGRQFSNSRSEMNVSTLELGDSALYLCASSLNRGPYEQYFGPGTRLTVT.

V usage is TRBV19 and J usage is TRBJ2-7; 15 bases are a match to TRBD2. The V gene end was trimmed by 8 bases and the J gene end by 6 bases; junction bases not matched to a gene: 5. The CDR3 is 14 amino acids. Germline V gives CDR1 LNHDA, CDR2 SQIVND (reference sequence). The CDR3 nucleotides read TGTGCCAGTGGGTCGGGACTAGCGGGGGGCGAGCAGTACTTC. Protein: CASGSGLAGGEQYF.

The J gene is TRBJ2-1, the V gene TRBV11-2; D is unresolved. The CDR3 has 13 residues. Germline V CDR1 and CDR2: SGHAT, FQNNGV. V dropped 1 base and J dropped 7 bases, with 8 bases sitting between them. CDR3 sequence reads: CASSLGQVNEQFF. The CDR3 nucleotides are TGTGCCAGCAGCTTAGGGCAGGTTAATGAGCAGTTCTTC.